These T cell receptor beta chains were read from a single sample in a study of cytomegalovirus exposure and HLA in healthy donors. Assay: immunoSEQ multiplex PCR; the TCRdb copy retains only in-frame clones and omits some. Seen in this sample are tens of thousands of clones; the ten most common clones hold approximately 5.9%. The sample taken for sequencing was PBMCs. Receptor source: a human donor in good health. CDR3s include the opening cysteine and the closing phenylalanine or tryptophan. The order of the fields is D gene, J gene, V gene, CDR3 DNA, CDR3 protein. A D gene is named only where the DNA matches it firmly.

- TRBJ1-5 TRBV6-6 TGTGCCAGCAGTTACTTCGGGGGGAGCAGTCAGCCCCAGCATTTT CASSYFGGSSQPQHF
- TRBJ1-2 TRBV6-5 TGTGCCAGCGGCCGACTGAGTAACTATGGCTACACCTTC CASGRLSNYGYTF
- TRBJ1-4 TRBV6-1 TGTGCCAGCAATTTCGAGGGGCGCGGGAGAGAAAAACTGTTTTTT CASNFEGRGREKLFF
- TRBJ2-1 TRBV7-2 TGTGCCAGCAGCTTTTGGAGCGATGAGCAGTTCTTC CASSFWSDEQFF
TRBD1 TRBJ1-1 TRBV19 TGTGCCAGTACCCAGGGGGGCAGGGGCTGGACTGAAGCTTTCTTT CASTQGGRGWTEAFF
TRBD2 TRBJ2-2 TRBV27 TGTGCCGTCTCTAGCGGGGGTCGCACCGGGGAGCTGTTTTTT CAVSSGGRTGELFF
TRBD1 TRBJ2-7 TRBV30 TGTGCCGGGGCCACCCGGGACAGGGAAATCTACGAGCAGTACTTC CAGATRDREIYEQYF
TRBD1 TRBJ1-1 TRBV15 TGTGCCACCAGCAGCCGGACAGGGCTTCTCGACACTGAAGCTTTCTTT CATSSRTGLLDTEAFF
- TRBJ1-1 TRBV2 TGTGCCAGCAGTTTTTCCCGAGGCACTGAAGCTTTCTTT CASSFSRGTEAFF
- TRBJ2-7 TRBV2 TGTGCCAGCAGTGGGATCGTCCAGGGCGACTACGAGCAGTACTTC CASSGIVQGDYEQYF
- TRBJ2-3 TRBV7-3 TGTGCCAGCAGCTCCCTAGGACAGTTCACAGATACGCAGTATTTT CASSSLGQFTDTQYF
- TRBJ1-1 TRBV30 TGTGCCTGGAGTGCAGGGGAGATCACTGAAGATTTCTTT CAWSAGEITEDFF
TRBD1 TRBJ1-2 TRBV6-6 TGTGCCAGCAGCCTCCTTGACAGGGAGGATGGCTACACCTTC CASSLLDREDGYTF
- TRBJ1-1 TRBV2 TGTGCCAGTACAGCCAGGGTGGACACTGAAGCTTTCTTT CASTARVDTEAFF
- TRBJ2-7 TRBV30 TGTGCCTGGAACGGGGATCTAGCCTACGAGCAGTACTTC CAWNGDLAYEQYF
- TRBJ2-1 TRBV20-1 TGCAGTGCTATGAGTTACAATGAGCAGTTCTTC CSAMSYNEQFF
TRBD1 TRBJ1-2 TRBV4-1 TGCGCCAGCAGCCAAGGATGGGGACAGGGCTATGGCTACACCTTC CASSQGWGQGYGYTF